This TCR beta chain comes out of a study of cytomegalovirus exposure and HLA in healthy donors. Study-level points and caveats: The authors listed over 150 TCR beta chains as cytomegalovirus-associated. Reports state that TCR beta sequences accurately predicted most subjects' HLA-A and HLA-B alleles.

Germline V CDR1 and CDR2: SEHNR, FQNEAQ (reference sequence). The CDR3 extends over 16 amino acids. V lost 5 bases to trimming and J lost 4 bases, with 20 bases between them. This clone was detected once. What it recognizes is unknown. PCR amplification relied on 60 Vbeta primers (plus 13 Jbeta primers). Profiled with immunoSEQ multiplex PCR; TCRdb holds only in-frame clones, not every one. The sample has some 120,000 clones; 75% to 85% are singletons. This chain joins TRBV7-9 and TRBJ1-1; D is undetermined. Sequenced material: PBMCs. The TCR was taken from a male donor in good health and CMV-seronegative. CDR3 sequence: CASSLRGYGVGTEAFF. CDR3 bases: TGTGCCAGCAGCCTACGTGGCTACGGGGTGGGCACTGAAGCTTTCTTT.